This is a list of T cell receptor beta chains from one sample in a study of identical twins. TCRdb ran MiXCR on the 5' RACE reads and lists one entry per CDR3 protein. Altogether some 210,000 distinct CDR3 sequences are present, 15% to 20% being singletons, with the ten largest covering 40%. These data were likewise used in another study, on T cells expressing NK-cell markers.

What was sequenced was CD8+ T cells sorted from blood. Source of these receptors: a woman between 18 and 29 years old in good health. CDR3s include the opening cysteine and the closing phenylalanine or tryptophan. Each record gives: CDR3 protein, J gene, V gene, CDR3 length.

cdr3_aa: CASSPGLAGVDTQYF
j_call: TRBJ2-3
v_call: TRBV7-2
cdr3_length: 15

cdr3_aa: CSAIGTSGNTIYF
j_call: TRBJ1-3
v_call: TRBV20-1
cdr3_length: 13

cdr3_aa: CSVEERGASGANVLTF
j_call: TRBJ2-6
v_call: TRBV29-1
cdr3_length: 16

cdr3_aa: CASSPSGGFQPQHF
j_call: TRBJ1-5
v_call: TRBV4-2
cdr3_length: 14

cdr3_aa: CASSPPSDTQYF
j_call: TRBJ2-3
v_call: TRBV12-3/TRBV12-4
cdr3_length: 12

cdr3_aa: CASSVEVSDEKLFF
j_call: TRBJ1-4
v_call: TRBV9
cdr3_length: 14

cdr3_aa: CAVRTVSYEQYF
j_call: TRBJ2-7
v_call: TRBV6-1
cdr3_length: 12

cdr3_aa: CASSAYGLSYEQYF
j_call: TRBJ2-7
v_call: TRBV9
cdr3_length: 14

cdr3_aa: CSAPWGRYNEQFF
j_call: TRBJ2-1
v_call: TRBV20-1
cdr3_length: 13

cdr3_aa: CASSPDAGVFGAFF
j_call: TRBJ1-1
v_call: TRBV27
cdr3_length: 14

cdr3_aa: CASSSPSSEIYEQYF
j_call: TRBJ2-7
v_call: TRBV11-2
cdr3_length: 15

cdr3_aa: CASSQGMGTSSYEQYF
j_call: TRBJ2-7
v_call: TRBV4-3
cdr3_length: 16

cdr3_aa: CASSRSSVRGTDTQYF
j_call: TRBJ2-3
v_call: TRBV10-2
cdr3_length: 16

cdr3_aa: CASSRTSGLGDEQFF
j_call: TRBJ2-1
v_call: TRBV7-2
cdr3_length: 15

cdr3_aa: CASSQRTSGGAGELFF
j_call: TRBJ2-2
v_call: TRBV3-1
cdr3_length: 16

cdr3_aa: CASSLDRKGNEQYF
j_call: TRBJ2-7
v_call: TRBV12-3/TRBV12-4
cdr3_length: 14

cdr3_aa: CASSQGGHYNEQFF
j_call: TRBJ2-1
v_call: TRBV14
cdr3_length: 14

cdr3_aa: CASSQPAGINNEQFF
j_call: TRBJ2-1
v_call: TRBV6-1
cdr3_length: 15

cdr3_aa: CASSYTSGTEEQYF
j_call: TRBJ2-7
v_call: TRBV6-5
cdr3_length: 14

cdr3_aa: CASSLSPQGLKEQYF
j_call: TRBJ2-7
v_call: TRBV5-1
cdr3_length: 15

cdr3_aa: CASSSRGVTRTDTQYF
j_call: TRBJ2-3
v_call: TRBV5-1
cdr3_length: 16

cdr3_aa: CASSPTPSNELYGYTF
j_call: TRBJ1-2
v_call: TRBV12-3/TRBV12-4
cdr3_length: 16

cdr3_aa: CASSLVREVEHNEQFF
j_call: TRBJ2-1
v_call: TRBV7-2
cdr3_length: 16

cdr3_aa: CASRASGKGDYEQYF
j_call: TRBJ2-7
v_call: TRBV3-1
cdr3_length: 15

cdr3_aa: CASSLRQNTEAFF
j_call: TRBJ1-1
v_call: TRBV12-3/TRBV12-4
cdr3_length: 13

cdr3_aa: CATSDFKLYGYTF
j_call: TRBJ1-2
v_call: TRBV24-1
cdr3_length: 13

cdr3_aa: CSGGRTGRWNEQFF
j_call: TRBJ2-1
v_call: TRBV29-1
cdr3_length: 14

cdr3_aa: CASSFQGEGYEQYF
j_call: TRBJ2-7
v_call: TRBV27
cdr3_length: 14

cdr3_aa: CASSQDLRGGNIQYF
j_call: TRBJ2-4
v_call: TRBV7-9
cdr3_length: 15

cdr3_aa: CSTDGGSSYNEQFF
j_call: TRBJ2-1
v_call: TRBV29-1
cdr3_length: 14

cdr3_aa: CASSSPESGEAFF
j_call: TRBJ1-1
v_call: TRBV6-1
cdr3_length: 13